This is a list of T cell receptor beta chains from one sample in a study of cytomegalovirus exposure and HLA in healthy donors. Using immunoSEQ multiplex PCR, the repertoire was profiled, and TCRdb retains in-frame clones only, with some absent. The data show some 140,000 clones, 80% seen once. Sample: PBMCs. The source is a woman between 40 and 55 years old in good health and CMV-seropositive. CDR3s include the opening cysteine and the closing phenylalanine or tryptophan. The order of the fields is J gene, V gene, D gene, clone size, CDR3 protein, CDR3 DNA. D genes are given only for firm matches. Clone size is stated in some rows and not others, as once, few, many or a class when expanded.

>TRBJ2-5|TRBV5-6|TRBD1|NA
CASGQGQAREQYF
TGTGCCAGCGGGCAGGGACAGGCTCGAGAGCAGTACTTC
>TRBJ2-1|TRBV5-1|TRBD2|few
CASSETSGSSAEQFF
TGCGCCAGCAGCGAGACTAGCGGGAGTTCGGCTGAGCAGTTCTTC
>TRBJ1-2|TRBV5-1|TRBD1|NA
CASNYIVGQGYGYTF
TGCGCCAGCAACTATATCGTCGGACAGGGCTATGGCTACACCTTC
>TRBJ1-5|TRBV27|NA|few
CASSLGAYSNQPQHF
TGTGCCAGCAGTTTAGGGGCGTATAGCAATCAGCCCCAGCATTTT
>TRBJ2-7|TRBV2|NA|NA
CASVRTLLGEQYF
TGTGCCAGCGTCCGGACTTTGTTGGGGGAGCAGTACTTC
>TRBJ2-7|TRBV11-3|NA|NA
CASSLAITRDEQYF
TGTGCCAGCAGCTTAGCGATAACGAGGGACGAGCAGTACTTC
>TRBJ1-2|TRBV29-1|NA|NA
CSVEYRQPYGYTF
TGCAGCGTTGAATATCGACAGCCCTATGGCTACACCTTC
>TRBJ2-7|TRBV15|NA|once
CATSRDLGGIVIGQYF
TGTGCCACCAGCAGAGATCTGGGCGGGATAGTAATCGGGCAGTACTTC
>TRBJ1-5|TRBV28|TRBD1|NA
CASSSTGDQPQHF
TGTGCCAGCAGTTCCACAGGGGATCAGCCCCAGCATTTT
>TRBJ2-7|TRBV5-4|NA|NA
CASSLGDQGGEQYF
TGTGCCAGCAGCTTGGGGGACCAAGGGGGCGAGCAGTACTTC
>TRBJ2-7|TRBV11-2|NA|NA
CASSSEAAPDYEQYF
TGTGCCAGCAGCTCCGAGGCAGCGCCGGACTACGAGCAGTACTTC